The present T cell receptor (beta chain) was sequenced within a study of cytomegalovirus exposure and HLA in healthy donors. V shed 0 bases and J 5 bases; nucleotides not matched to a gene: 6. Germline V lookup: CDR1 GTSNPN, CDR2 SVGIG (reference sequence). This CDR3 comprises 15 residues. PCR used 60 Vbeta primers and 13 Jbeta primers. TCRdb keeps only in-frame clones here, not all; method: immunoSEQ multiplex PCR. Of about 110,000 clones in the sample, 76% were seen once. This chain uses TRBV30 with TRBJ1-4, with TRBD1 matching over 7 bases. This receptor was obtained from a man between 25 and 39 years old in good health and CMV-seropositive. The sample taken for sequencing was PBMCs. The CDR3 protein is CAWSVSPGGNEKLFF. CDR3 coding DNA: TGTGCCTGGAGTGTAAGTCCAGGGGGAAATGAAAAACTGTTTTTT.